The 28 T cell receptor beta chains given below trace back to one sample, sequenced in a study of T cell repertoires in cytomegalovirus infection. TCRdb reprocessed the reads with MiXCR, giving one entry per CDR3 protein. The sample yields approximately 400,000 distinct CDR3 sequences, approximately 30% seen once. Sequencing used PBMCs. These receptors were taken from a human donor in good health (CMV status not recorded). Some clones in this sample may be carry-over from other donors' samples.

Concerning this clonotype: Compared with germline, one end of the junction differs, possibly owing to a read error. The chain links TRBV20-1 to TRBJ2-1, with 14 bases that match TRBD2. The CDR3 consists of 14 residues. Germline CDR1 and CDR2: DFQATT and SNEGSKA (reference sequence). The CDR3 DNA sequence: TGCAGTGCAACCGGGACTAGCGGGGGTAATGAGCAGTTATTC. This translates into CSATGTSGGNEQLF.

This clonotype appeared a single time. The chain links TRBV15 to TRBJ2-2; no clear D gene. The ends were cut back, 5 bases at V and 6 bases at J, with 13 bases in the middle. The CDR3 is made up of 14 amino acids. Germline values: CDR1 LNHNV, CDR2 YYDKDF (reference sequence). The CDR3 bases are TGTGCCACCAGCGTCGGGCTTTCCTCCGGGGAGCTGTTTTTT. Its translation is CATSVGLSSGELFF.

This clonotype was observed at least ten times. The CDR3 loop is CASTDTTYEQYF. CDR3 in DNA: TGTGCCAGCACGGACACTACCTACGAGCAGTACTTC. The genes are TRBV7-9 and TRBJ2-7, with D perhaps TRBD1 (5 bases). CDR1 SEHNR and CDR2 FQNEAQ come from the germline V gene (reference sequence). The CDR3 is 12 residues long. Trimming removed 7 bases from V and 2 bases from J, with 9 bases in between.

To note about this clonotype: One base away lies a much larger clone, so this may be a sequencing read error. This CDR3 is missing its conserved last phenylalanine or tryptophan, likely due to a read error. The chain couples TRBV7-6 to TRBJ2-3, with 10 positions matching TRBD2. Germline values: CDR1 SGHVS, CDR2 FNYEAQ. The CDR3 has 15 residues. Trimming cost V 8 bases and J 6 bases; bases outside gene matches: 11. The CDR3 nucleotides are TGTGCCAGCGGTTGGAGCGGGGGGGCATGGGATACGCAGTATTGT. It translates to CASGWSGGAWDTQYC.

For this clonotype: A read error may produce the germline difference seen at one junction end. CDR3 nucleotide sequence: TGTGCCAGCAGTTTCCTGACAGGGCCTTCTTCCTACGCCTTC. It is translated as CASSFLTGPSSYAF. The rearrangement joins TRBV6-2 or TRBV6-3 to TRBJ1-2; TRBD1 agrees at 7 bases. The CDR3 covers 14 residues. Per germline, CDR1 MNHEY and CDR2 SVGEGT.

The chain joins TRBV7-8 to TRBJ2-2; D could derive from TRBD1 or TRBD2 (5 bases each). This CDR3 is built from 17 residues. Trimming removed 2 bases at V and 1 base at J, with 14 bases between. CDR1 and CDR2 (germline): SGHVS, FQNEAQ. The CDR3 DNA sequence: TGTGCCAGCAGCTTACCTCGGGACGGCGGGAACACCGGGGAGCTGTTTTTT. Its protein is CASSLPRDGGNTGELFF.

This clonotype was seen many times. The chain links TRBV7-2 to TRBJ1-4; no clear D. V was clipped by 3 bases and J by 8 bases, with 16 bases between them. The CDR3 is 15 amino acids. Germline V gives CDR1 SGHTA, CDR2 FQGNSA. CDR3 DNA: TGTGCCAGCAGCTTTCAAATGGCGGAACAAGAAAAACTGTTTTTT. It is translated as CASSFQMAEQEKLFF.

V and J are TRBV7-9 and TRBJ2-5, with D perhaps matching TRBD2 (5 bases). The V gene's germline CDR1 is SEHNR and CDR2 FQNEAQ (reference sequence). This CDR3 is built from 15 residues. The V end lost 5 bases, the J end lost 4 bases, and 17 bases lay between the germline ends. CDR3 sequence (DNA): TGTGCCAGCAGCCCTACGGCCGGGAACCCAGAGACCCAGTACTTC. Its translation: CASSPTAGNPETQYF.

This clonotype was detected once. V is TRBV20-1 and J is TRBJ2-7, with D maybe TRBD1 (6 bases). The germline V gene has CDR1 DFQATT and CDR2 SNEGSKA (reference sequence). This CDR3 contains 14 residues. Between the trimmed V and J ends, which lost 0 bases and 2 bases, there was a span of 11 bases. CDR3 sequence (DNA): TGCAGTGCTAGAGATCGATACAGGGCCTACGAGCAGTACTTC. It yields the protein CSARDRYRAYEQYF.

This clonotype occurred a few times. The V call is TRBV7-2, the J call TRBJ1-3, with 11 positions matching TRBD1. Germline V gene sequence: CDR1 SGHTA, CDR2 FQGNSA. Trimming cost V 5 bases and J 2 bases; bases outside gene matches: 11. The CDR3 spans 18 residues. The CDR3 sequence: CASSRWTGGAPTGNTIYF. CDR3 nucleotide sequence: TGTGCCAGCAGCCGCTGGACAGGGGGCGCCCCAACTGGAAACACCATATATTTT.

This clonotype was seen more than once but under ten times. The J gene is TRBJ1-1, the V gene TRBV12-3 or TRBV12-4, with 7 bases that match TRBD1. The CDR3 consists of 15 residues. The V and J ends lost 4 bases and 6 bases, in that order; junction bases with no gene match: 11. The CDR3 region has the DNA TGTGCCAGCAGTTCCCCCCGACAGGGAAGGTCTGAAGCTTTCTTT. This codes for CASSSPRQGRSEAFF.

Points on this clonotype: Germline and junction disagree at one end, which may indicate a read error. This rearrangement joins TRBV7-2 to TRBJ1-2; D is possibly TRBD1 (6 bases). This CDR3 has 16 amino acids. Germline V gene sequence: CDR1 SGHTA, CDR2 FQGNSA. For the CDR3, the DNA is TGTGCAAGCAGCTTAAAAGTGTCCCCGGGGGCGCAGGTCTACACCTTC. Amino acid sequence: CASSLKVSPGAQVYTF.

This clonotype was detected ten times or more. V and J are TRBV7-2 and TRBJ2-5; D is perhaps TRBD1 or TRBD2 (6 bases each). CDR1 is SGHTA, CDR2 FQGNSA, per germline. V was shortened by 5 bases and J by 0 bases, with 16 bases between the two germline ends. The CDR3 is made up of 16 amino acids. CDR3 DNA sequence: TGTGCCAGCAGCCCCCAACCGGGGGCGGACCAAGAGACCCAGTACTTC. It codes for CASSPQPGADQETQYF.

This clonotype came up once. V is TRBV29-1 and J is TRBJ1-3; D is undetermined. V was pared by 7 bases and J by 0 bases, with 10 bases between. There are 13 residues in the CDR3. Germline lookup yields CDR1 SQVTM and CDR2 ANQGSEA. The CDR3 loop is CSATKNSGNTIYF. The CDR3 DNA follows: TGCAGCGCTACTAAAAACTCTGGAAACACCATATATTTT.

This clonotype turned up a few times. Written as DNA, the CDR3 is TGTGCCAGCAGCTTAGTACTAGCCTCAGAGACCCAGTACTTC. It encodes CASSLVLASETQYF. The chain joins TRBV7-6 to TRBJ2-5; possibly TRBD2 for D (6 bases). V dropped 1 base and J dropped 4 bases, with 10 bases sitting between them. CDR1 is SGHVS, CDR2 FNYEAQ, per germline. The CDR3 consists of 14 residues.

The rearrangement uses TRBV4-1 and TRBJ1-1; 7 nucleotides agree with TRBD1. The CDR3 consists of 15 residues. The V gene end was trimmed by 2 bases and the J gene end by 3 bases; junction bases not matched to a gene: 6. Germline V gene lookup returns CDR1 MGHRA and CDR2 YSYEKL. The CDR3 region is CASSQKQGKDTEAFF. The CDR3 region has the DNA TGCGCCAGCAGCCAAAAACAGGGGAAGGACACTGAAGCTTTCTTT.

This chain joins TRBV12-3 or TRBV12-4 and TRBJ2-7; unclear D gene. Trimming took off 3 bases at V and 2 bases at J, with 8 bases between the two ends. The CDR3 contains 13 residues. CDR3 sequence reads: CASSLQQPYEQYF. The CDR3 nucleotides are TGTGCCAGCAGTTTGCAGCAACCCTACGAGCAGTACTTC.

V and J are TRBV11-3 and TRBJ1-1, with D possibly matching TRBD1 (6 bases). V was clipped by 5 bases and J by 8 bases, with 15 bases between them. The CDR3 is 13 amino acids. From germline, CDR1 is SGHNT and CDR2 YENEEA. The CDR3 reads CASSRADSNEAFF. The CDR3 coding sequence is TGTGCCAGCAGCCGGGCGGACAGCAACGAAGCTTTCTTT. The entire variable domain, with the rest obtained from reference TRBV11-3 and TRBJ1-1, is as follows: EAGVVQSPRYKIIEKKQPVAFWCNPISGHNTLYWYLQNLGQGPELLIRYENEEAVDDSQLPKDRFSAERLKGVDSTLKIQPAELGDSAVYLCASSRADSNEAFFGQGTRLTVV.

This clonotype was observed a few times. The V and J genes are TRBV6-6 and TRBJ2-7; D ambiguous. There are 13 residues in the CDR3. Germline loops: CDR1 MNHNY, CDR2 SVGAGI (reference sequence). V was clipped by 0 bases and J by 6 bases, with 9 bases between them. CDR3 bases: TGTGCCAGCAGTTACTCGACGGCCAGCGAGCAGTACTTC. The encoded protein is CASSYSTASEQYF.

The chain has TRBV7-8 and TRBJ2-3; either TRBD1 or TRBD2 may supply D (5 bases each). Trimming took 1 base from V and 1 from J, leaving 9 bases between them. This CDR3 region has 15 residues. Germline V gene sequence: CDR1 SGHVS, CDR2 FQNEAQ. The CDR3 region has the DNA TGTGCCAGCAGCTTAGACGGGGCCCGCACAGATACGCAGTATTTT. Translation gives CASSLDGARTDTQYF.

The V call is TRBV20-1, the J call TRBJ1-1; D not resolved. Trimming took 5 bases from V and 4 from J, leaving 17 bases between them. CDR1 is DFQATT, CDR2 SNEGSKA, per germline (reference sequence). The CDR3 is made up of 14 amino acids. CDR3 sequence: CSAHRQTGGTEAFF. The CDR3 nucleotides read TGCAGTGCTCATCGACAAACCGGCGGCACTGAAGCTTTCTTT.

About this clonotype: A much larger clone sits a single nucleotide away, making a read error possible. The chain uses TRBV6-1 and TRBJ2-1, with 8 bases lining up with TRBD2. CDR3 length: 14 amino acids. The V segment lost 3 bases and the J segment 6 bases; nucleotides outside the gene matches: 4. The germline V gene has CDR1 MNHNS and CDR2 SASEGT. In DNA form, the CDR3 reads TGTGCCAGCAGTGACGGGGGGGCCGGCAATGAGCAGTTCTTC. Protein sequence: CASSDGGAGNEQFF.

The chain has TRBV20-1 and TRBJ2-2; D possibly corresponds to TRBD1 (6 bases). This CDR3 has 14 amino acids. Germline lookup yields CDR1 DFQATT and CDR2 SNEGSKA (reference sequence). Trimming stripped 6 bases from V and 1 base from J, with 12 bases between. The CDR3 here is CSAPGHLNTGELFF. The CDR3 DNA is TGCAGTGCCCCGGGACATTTGAACACCGGGGAGCTGTTTTTT.

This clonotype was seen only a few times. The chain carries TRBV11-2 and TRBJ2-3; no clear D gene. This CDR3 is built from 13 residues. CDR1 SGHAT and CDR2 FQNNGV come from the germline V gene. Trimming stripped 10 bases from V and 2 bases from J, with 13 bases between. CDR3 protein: CATRPSYTDTQYF. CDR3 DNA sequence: TGTGCCACAAGGCCCTCATACACAGATACGCAGTATTTT.

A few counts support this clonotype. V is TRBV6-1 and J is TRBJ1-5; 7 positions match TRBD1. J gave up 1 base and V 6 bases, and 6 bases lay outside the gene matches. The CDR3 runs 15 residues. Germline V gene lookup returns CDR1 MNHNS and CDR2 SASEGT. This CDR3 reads CASRTNRGSNQPQHF. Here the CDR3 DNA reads TGTGCCAGCAGGACAAACAGGGGAAGCAATCAGCCCCAGCATTTT.

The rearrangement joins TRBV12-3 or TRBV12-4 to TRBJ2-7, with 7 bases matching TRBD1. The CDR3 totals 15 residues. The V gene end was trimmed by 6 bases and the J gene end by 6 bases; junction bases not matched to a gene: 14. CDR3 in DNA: TGTGCCAGCAGGGGACAGCGTAGCACTGAGGGCGAGCAGTACTTC. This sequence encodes CASRGQRSTEGEQYF.

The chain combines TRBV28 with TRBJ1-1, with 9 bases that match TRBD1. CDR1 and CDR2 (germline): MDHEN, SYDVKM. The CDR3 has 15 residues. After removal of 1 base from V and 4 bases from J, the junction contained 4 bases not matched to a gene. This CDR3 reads CASSLFSTGGTEAFF. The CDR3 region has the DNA TGTGCCAGCAGTTTATTCTCGACAGGGGGCACTGAAGCTTTCTTT.

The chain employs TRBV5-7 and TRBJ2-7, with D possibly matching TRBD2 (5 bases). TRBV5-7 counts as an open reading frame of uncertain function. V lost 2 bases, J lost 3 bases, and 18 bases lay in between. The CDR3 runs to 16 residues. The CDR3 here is CASSLSVGGLLYEQYF. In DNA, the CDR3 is TGTGCCAGCAGCTTAAGTGTTGGAGGCCTACTCTACGAGCAGTACTTC.